These 22 T cell receptor beta chains came from one sample sequenced in a study of shared clonotypes between healthy human individuals. Sequenced by immunoSEQ multiplex PCR; TCRdb stores in-frame clones only, minus some. The table records roughly 2,000,000 clones, 90% to 95% of them present only once. CD8 cells classed as naive were CD45RO-negative and positively selected for CCR7, excluding terminally differentiated effector memory CD45RA+ cells. Sequencing input: naive CD8+ T cells from PBMCs. The receptors stem from a man aged 18-30 years in good health. Some clones in this sample may be carry-over from other donors' samples.

The rearrangement uses TRBV15 and TRBJ1-2; 11 bases map to TRBD1. CDR3 length equals 18 residues. CDR1 LNHNV and CDR2 YYDKDF come from the germline V gene (reference sequence). J was trimmed by 1 base and V by 0 bases; bases with no gene match: 7. CDR3 bases: TGTGCCACCAGCAGAGATCGGACAGGGGGCCTCTTTAACTATGGCTACACCTTC. It specifies CATSRDRTGGLFNYGYTF.

The chain couples TRBV27 to TRBJ2-1, with a weak D call TRBD2 (6 bases). The CDR3 sequence is 15 residues long. Trimming took 5 bases from V and 6 from J, leaving 17 bases between them. Per the germline V gene, CDR1 is MNHEY and CDR2 is SMNVEV (reference sequence). This chain's CDR3 is CASSPAGGIRNEQFF. The CDR3 DNA follows: TGTGCCAGCAGTCCAGCGGGCGGAATACGCAATGAGCAGTTCTTC.

This clone was detected only once. The chain uses TRBV15 and TRBJ1-2; D call uncertain. Germline assignment: CDR1 LNHNV and CDR2 YYDKDF (reference sequence). The CDR3 has 15 residues. The V gene lost 0 bases and the J gene lost 8 bases, with 16 bases spanning the gap. The CDR3 spells CATSREGDFGRGYTF. The CDR3 region has the DNA TGTGCCACCAGCAGAGAAGGTGACTTTGGACGGGGCTACACCTTC. Combining the CDR3 with reference TRBV15 and TRBJ1-2 gives the whole variable domain DAMVIQNPRYQVTQFGKPVTLSCSQTLNHNVMYWYQQKSSQAPKLLFHYYDKDFNNEADTPDNFQSRRPNTSFCFLDIRSPGLGDTAMYLCATSREGDFGRGYTFGSGTRLTVV.

The V call is TRBV28, the J call TRBJ2-1; 9 positions match TRBD2. This CDR3 comprises 24 residues. V was clipped by 4 bases and J by 2 bases; unmatched bases: 30. Looked up from germline, CDR1 is MDHEN and CDR2 is SYDVKM. CDR3 in DNA: TGTGCCAGCAGTTCCCCTACCTACCCCGGCGAGAGCGGGAGGTCTTACGAAGCCTACAATGAGCAGTTCTTC. Protein sequence: CASSSPTYPGESGRSYEAYNEQFF.

This clone appeared a single time. CDR3 loop: CASSQDETSIYNEQFF. CDR3 bases: TGTGCCAGCAGCCAAGATGAGACTAGCATCTACAATGAGCAGTTCTTC. This chain joins TRBV4-2 and TRBJ2-1; 7 bases align to TRBD2. CDR3 size: 16 residues. Germline lookup yields CDR1 LGHNA and CDR2 YNFKEQ. Trimming took 0 bases from V and 3 from J; bases not matched to a gene: 5.

The chain has TRBV6-5 and TRBJ1-2; no reliable D call. Germline loops: CDR1 MNHEY, CDR2 SVGAGI. The CDR3 is made up of 14 amino acids. V was shortened by 0 bases and J by 4 bases, with 9 bases between the two germline ends. The CDR3 reads CASSYSQVVYGYTF. The CDR3 DNA reads as TGTGCCAGCAGTTACTCCCAGGTCGTCTATGGCTACACCTTC.

In regard to this clone: This CDR3 is also generated by other DNA sequences in the sample. The rearrangement links TRBV6-5 to TRBJ2-3, with D maybe TRBD1 (5 bases). The V end was cut by 2 bases, the J end by 6 bases, with 6 bases between. The length of the CDR3 is 12 residues. In germline, CDR1 is MNHEY, CDR2 SVGAGI. The CDR3 region is CASSYRGDTQYF. The CDR3 nucleotides are TGTGCCAGCAGTTACAGGGGCGATACGCAGTATTTT.

CDR3 sequence reads: CASSTARGDYGYTF. CDR3 coding DNA: TGTGCCAGCAGTACGGCACGGGGTGACTATGGCTACACCTTC. The rearrangement joins TRBV6-5 to TRBJ1-2; no firm D call. Germline CDR1 MNHEY, CDR2 SVGAGI. V was clipped by 5 bases and J by 3 bases, with 13 bases between them. The CDR3 length is 14 residues.

The chain uses TRBV27 and TRBJ2-7; 9 nucleotides match TRBD1. CDR3 length: 15 amino acids. J lost 4 bases, V lost 6 bases, and 10 bases had no gene match. Germline V gene lookup returns CDR1 MNHEY and CDR2 SMNVEV (reference sequence). The CDR3 here is CASRPAGTGYYEQYF. DNA for the CDR3: TGTGCCAGCAGGCCGGCCGGGACAGGGTATTACGAGCAGTACTTC.

The CDR3 here is CASSESPTGAGNEKLFF. For the CDR3, the DNA is TGTGCCAGCAGTGAATCTCCGACAGGGGCGGGTAATGAAAAACTGTTTTTT. The chain is built from TRBV6-1 and TRBJ1-4, with TRBD1 matching over 8 bases. This CDR3 has 17 amino acids. CDR1 is MNHNS, CDR2 SASEGT, per germline. With 2 bases clipped from V and 4 bases from J, the junction kept 9 bases outside the gene matches.

The chain combines TRBV7-2 with TRBJ1-3; TRBD1 is a possible D gene (5 bases). Deletions cut 1 base from V and 0 bases from J, with 13 bases between. The CDR3 length is 17 residues. Germline CDR1 reads SGHTA; CDR2 reads FQGNSA. The CDR3 sequence: CASSLVQGTSSGNTIYF. Written as DNA, the CDR3 is TGTGCCAGCAGCTTAGTGCAGGGAACTAGCTCTGGAAACACCATATATTTT.

The chain carries TRBV9 and TRBJ2-1; TRBD2 aligns across 12 bases. Looked up from germline, CDR1 is SGDLS and CDR2 is YYNGEE. Trimming cost V 2 bases and J 10 bases; bases outside gene matches: 13. The CDR3 contains 17 residues. DNA of the CDR3: TGTGCCAGCAGCGTTTGGCTAGCGGGAGGGCCGGGGTCGGAGCAGTTCTTC. Its translation: CASSVWLAGGPGSEQFF. The full variable domain, with the rest looked up from reference TRBV9 and TRBJ2-1, is DSGVTQTPKHLITATGQRVTLRCSPRSGDLSVYWYQQSLDQGLQFLIQYYNGEERAKGNILERFSAQQFPDLHSELNLSSLELGDSALYFCASSVWLAGGPGSEQFFGPGTRLTVL.

There are a few counts of this clone. The genes are TRBV30 and TRBJ1-1; D not certain. Between the trimmed V and J ends, which lost 2 bases and 5 bases, there was a span of 12 bases. This CDR3 comprises 13 residues. CDR1 GTSNPN and CDR2 SVGIG come from the germline V gene (reference sequence). This chain's CDR3 is CAWSFQSGTEAFF. For the CDR3, the DNA is TGTGCCTGGAGTTTTCAGTCAGGAACTGAAGCTTTCTTT. The full variable domain, in which reference TRBV30 and TRBJ1-1 provide the parts outside the CDR3, is SQTIHQWPATLVQPVGSPLSLECTVEGTSNPNLYWYRQAAGRGLQLLFYSVGIGQISSEVPQNLSASRPQDRQFILSSKKLLLSDSGFYLCAWSFQSGTEAFFGQGTRLTVV.

The V call is TRBV5-6, the J call TRBJ1-4; D is unclear. Germline values: CDR1 SGHDT, CDR2 YYEEEE. Trimming took off 1 base at V and 5 bases at J, with 9 bases between the two ends. The CDR3 spans 14 residues. CDR3 coding DNA: TGTGCCAGCAGCTTGTGGCAGGCGAATGAAAAACTGTTTTTT. It encodes CASSLWQANEKLFF.

This clone was counted a single time. The chain carries TRBV13 and TRBJ2-5, with 7 bases matching TRBD1. V was clipped by 3 bases and J by 1 base; unmatched bases: 2. This CDR3 is 14 amino acids long. The germline V gene encodes CDR1 PRHDT and CDR2 FYEKMQ (reference sequence). The CDR3 DNA is TGTGCCAGCAGCTTCACAGGGGTCCAAGAGACCCAGTACTTC. It is translated as CASSFTGVQETQYF.

The genes are TRBV4-3 and TRBJ2-7, with a weak D call TRBD2 (6 bases). The CDR3 spans 17 residues. Trimming left V 1 base short and J 0 bases short, with 16 bases between. Germline loops: CDR1 LGHNA, CDR2 YSLEER. Here the CDR3 DNA reads TGCGCCAGCAGCCAAGGGAGCGGGTGGGCCAGCTCCTACGAGCAGTACTTC. It is translated as CASSQGSGWASSYEQYF.

The V gene is TRBV28, the J gene TRBJ2-7, with D tentatively TRBD1 (6 bases). V gave up 8 bases and J gave up 2 bases, with 16 bases separating them. Germline CDR1 is MDHEN and CDR2 is SYDVKM. This CDR3 has 14 residues. The CDR3 bases are TGTGCCAGCTGCTGCCGACAGGACACCTACGAGCAGTACTTC. Translation: CASCCRQDTYEQYF.

The V call is TRBV19, the J call TRBJ1-4; no clear D. V lost 4 bases, J lost 6 bases, and 15 bases lay in between. The V gene's germline CDR1 is LNHDA and CDR2 SQIVND (reference sequence). The CDR3 sequence is 15 residues long. CDR3 DNA sequence: TGTGCCAGTAGTAGGTGGACCCCCGGCGATGAAAAACTGTTTTTT. Amino acid sequence: CASSRWTPGDEKLFF.

The chain carries TRBV7-8 and TRBJ2-2; TRBD1 might be the D (5 bases). This CDR3 spans 18 amino acids. V was pared by 1 base and J by 6 bases, with 21 bases between. The germline V gene encodes CDR1 SGHVS and CDR2 FQNEAQ. The CDR3 DNA reads as TGTGCCAGCAGCTTAGTGTTGGCAGGGTATATGATTGCCGGGGAGCTGTTTTTT. It yields the protein CASSLVLAGYMIAGELFF. The variable domain in full, with the rest retrieved from reference TRBV7-8 and TRBJ2-2, is GAGVSQSPRYKVAKRGQDVALRCDPISGHVSLFWYQQALGQGPEFLTYFQNEAQLDKSGLPSDRFFAERPEGSVSTLKIQRTQQEDSAVYLCASSLVLAGYMIAGELFFGEGSRLTVL.

The genes are TRBV6-6 and TRBJ1-1; unclear D gene. Germline assignment: CDR1 MNHNY and CDR2 SVGAGI (reference sequence). V lost 2 bases, J lost 11 bases, and 21 bases lay in between. The CDR3 is 15 amino acids. For the CDR3, the DNA is TGTGCCAGCAGTTACGTTCCCGGATCAGCGGAAAGGGCTTTCTTT. Translating gives CASSYVPGSAERAFF.

This clone was counted once. V and J are TRBV29-1 and TRBJ1-2, with D maybe TRBD1 (5 bases). V was cut by 6 bases and J by 6 bases, with 20 bases left in between. Germline loops: CDR1 SQVTM, CDR2 ANQGSEA. The CDR3 sequence is 14 residues long. The CDR3 DNA sequence: TGCAGCGTACCACCCACTCGGGGGTTCAATGGCTACACCTTC. The encoded protein is CSVPPTRGFNGYTF.

This chain joins TRBV4-1 and TRBJ1-1, with 7 nucleotides matching TRBD1. The trim removed 7 bases at V and 1 base at J, leaving 6 bases unmatched. CDR1 and CDR2 from the germline V gene are MGHRA and YSYEKL. This CDR3 spans 14 amino acids. In DNA form, the CDR3 reads TGCGCCAGCAAGCTTCAGGGGGGGAACACTGAAGCTTTCTTT. Its protein product is CASKLQGGNTEAFF.